This is a list of T cell receptor beta chains from one sample in a study of blood T cell repertoires in COVID-19. Clones were sequenced by immunoSEQ multiplex PCR, and TCRdb holds only the in-frame ones, with some missing. The data hold 300,000 to 400,000 clones, with 80% to 90% observed a single time. The sample taken for sequencing was peripheral blood. The receptors come from a woman aged 45-60 years with COVID-19, enrolled during active disease. CDR3s include the opening cysteine and the closing phenylalanine or tryptophan. The order of the fields is clone size, V gene, J gene, D gene, CDR3 protein, CDR3 DNA. D genes are given only for firm matches. Clone sizes are given selectively: once, few, many, or a class where the clone is expanded.

>.|TRBV30|TRBJ2-1|TRBD1
CAWDRGFYNEQFF
TGTGCCTGGGACAGGGGCTTTTACAATGAGCAGTTCTTC
>.|TRBV6-5|TRBJ2-1|.
CASSYYSRSYNEQFF
TGTGCCAGCAGTTACTACTCCCGCTCCTACAATGAGCAGTTCTTC
>.|TRBV5-6|TRBJ2-7|TRBD1
CASSYAGTGDYEQYF
TGTGCCAGCAGCTATGCCGGGACAGGGGATTACGAGCAGTACTTC
>few|TRBV7-3|TRBJ1-1|.
CASSLNLVGSYHTEAFF
TGTGCCAGCAGCTTAAATCTTGTGGGCAGCTACCACACTGAAGCTTTCTTT
>.|TRBV19|TRBJ1-5|TRBD1
CASSLDRGRVSQPQHF
TGTGCCAGTAGCCTGGACAGGGGAAGGGTAAGTCAGCCCCAGCATTTT
>.|TRBV5-4|TRBJ2-7|TRBD2
CASSLGGVRGEQYF
TGTGCCAGCAGCCTGGGGGGGGTACGGGGCGAGCAGTACTTC
>.|TRBV29-1|TRBJ1-1|.
CSAEAGATEAFF
TGCAGCGCCGAGGCAGGGGCCACTGAAGCTTTCTTT
>once|TRBV6-2/TRBV6-3|TRBJ1-2|.
CASSNRDYGYTF
TGTGCCAGCAGTAACAGGGATTATGGCTACACCTTC
>.|TRBV10-3|TRBJ2-5|.
CAISESGFQETQYF
TGTGCCATCAGTGAGTCCGGGTTCCAAGAGACCCAGTACTTC
>.|TRBV14|TRBJ2-7|TRBD2
CASRDWGLQAGGREGTPHYEQYF
TGTGCCAGCAGAGACTGGGGCCTCCAAGCGGGAGGGAGGGAAGGGACTCCCCACTACGAGCAGTACTTC
>few|TRBV6-6|TRBJ2-2|TRBD1
CASKGTGNTGELFF
TGTGCCAGCAAAGGGACAGGGAACACCGGGGAGCTGTTTTTT
>.|TRBV25-1|TRBJ2-7|TRBD2
CASSEVGGRNRGQYF
TGTGCCAGCAGTGAAGTCGGCGGGAGAAACCGGGGGCAGTACTTC
>few|TRBV5-4|TRBJ1-3|TRBD1
CATSTGRSGNTIYF
TGTGCCACTTCGACAGGGCGATCTGGAAACACCATATATTTT
>.|TRBV12-3/TRBV12-4|TRBJ2-2|.
CASSSTGELFF
TGTGCCAGCTCCTCGACCGGGGAGCTGTTTTTT
>.|TRBV5-4|TRBJ2-7|.
CASSLGVASSYEQYF
TGTGCCAGCAGCTTGGGAGTAGCTAGCTCCTACGAGCAGTACTTC
>.|TRBV27|TRBJ1-1|.
CASSPITGSRTEAFF
TGTGCCAGCAGTCCTATTACAGGGTCCAGGACTGAAGCTTTCTTT
>.|TRBV7-2|TRBJ1-2|TRBD1
CASSIGTGYGYTF
TGTGCCAGCAGCATCGGGACAGGCTATGGCTACACCTTC
>.|TRBV19|TRBJ2-1|.
CASSIGLVDNEQFF
TGTGCCAGTAGTATAGGACTAGTAGATAATGAGCAGTTCTTC
>.|TRBV10-3|TRBJ1-1|TRBD1
CAIRGTAAEAFF
TGTGCCATCAGGGGGACAGCCGCTGAAGCTTTCTTT
>.|TRBV5-5|TRBJ2-1|TRBD1
CASSLGPGQGSQRGQNEQFF
TGTGCCAGCAGCTTGGGGCCGGGACAGGGTTCTCAACGAGGGCAAAATGAGCAGTTCTTC
>.|TRBV6-5|TRBJ2-3|.
CASSRTYTDTQYF
TGTGCCAGCAGCCGGACATACACAGATACGCAGTATTTT
>.|TRBV2|TRBJ1-6|TRBD1
CASSEGQGVNSPLHF
TGTGCCAGCAGTGAAGGACAGGGGGTAAATTCACCCCTCCACTTT
>.|TRBV2|TRBJ2-2|TRBD1
CASRGWGRGLTGELFF
TGTGCCAGCAGAGGATGGGGCAGGGGGCTGACCGGGGAGCTGTTTTTT
>.|TRBV5-1|TRBJ2-1|.
CASSLQGIPPQDEQFF
TGCGCCAGCAGCTTGCAGGGGATTCCGCCCCAGGATGAGCAGTTCTTC
>.|TRBV3-1/TRBV3-2|TRBJ2-7|TRBD1
CASSQAQGAREQYF
TGTGCCAGCAGCCAAGCACAGGGGGCCCGGGAGCAGTACTTC
>.|TRBV12-5|TRBJ2-1|TRBD1
CASGLGQGQNEQFF
TGTGCTAGTGGCCTGGGACAGGGGCAAAATGAGCAGTTCTTC
>.|TRBV7-2|TRBJ2-7|TRBD2
CASSHGTSGRPPPYEQYF
TGTGCCAGCAGCCATGGGACTAGCGGGAGACCTCCCCCCTACGAGCAGTACTTC
>.|TRBV6-5|TRBJ2-7|.
CAILLTDSYEQYF
TGTGCCATCCTCCTGACAGATTCCTACGAGCAGTACTTC
>once|TRBV7-3|TRBJ2-5|.
CASSLGPEETQYF
TGTGCCAGCAGCTTAGGGCCCGAAGAGACCCAGTACTTC
>.|TRBV6-5|TRBJ1-2|.
CASSYSRQDYGYTF
TGTGCCAGCAGTTACTCCCGACAGGACTATGGCTACACCTTC
>.|TRBV18|TRBJ1-2|TRBD1
CASSPRQGNINYGYTF
TGTGCCAGCTCACCAAGACAGGGGAATATTAACTATGGCTACACCTTC
>.|TRBV29-1|TRBJ2-3|TRBD2
CSVGWSGRVTGTQYF
TGCAGCGTTGGTTGGAGCGGGAGGGTAACGGGCACGCAGTATTTT
>few|TRBV5-1|TRBJ1-2|TRBD1
CASSSRNRGQYDGYTF
TGCGCCAGCAGCTCTCGGAACAGGGGGCAATACGATGGCTACACCTTC
>.|TRBV11-3|TRBJ2-3|TRBD1
CASSPYPGTESTDTQYF
TGTGCCAGCAGCCCCTACCCAGGGACAGAAAGCACAGATACGCAGTATTTT
>few|TRBV30|TRBJ2-7|TRBD2
CAWHPGAGGSYEQYF
TGTGCCTGGCACCCCGGGGCGGGAGGCTCCTACGAGCAGTACTTC
>few|TRBV30|TRBJ2-2|TRBD2
CAWSVGLNTGELFF
TGTGCCTGGAGTGTGGGACTAAACACCGGGGAGCTGTTTTTT
>once|TRBV7-2|TRBJ2-3|.
CATLKTRGTDTQYF
TGTGCCACCCTGAAGACCCGGGGCACAGATACGCAGTATTTT
>.|TRBV20-1|TRBJ2-3|TRBD2
CSASMRLAGGTDTQYF
TGCAGTGCTAGTATGCGGCTAGCGGGAGGCACAGATACGCAGTATTTT
>.|TRBV10-3|TRBJ2-7|.
CAISSRDEQYF
TGTGCCATCTCGAGTCGCGACGAGCAGTACTTC
>.|TRBV5-1|TRBJ1-6|TRBD1
CASSLVIGGQGDSPLHF
TGCGCCAGCAGCTTGGTAATCGGCGGCCAGGGGGATTCACCCCTCCACTTT
>.|TRBV24-1|TRBJ1-2|.
CATSDLSRNGYTF
TGTGCCACCAGTGATTTAAGCAGGAATGGCTACACCTTC
>.|TRBV3-1/TRBV3-2|TRBJ2-3|TRBD1
CASSQAGQARADTQYF
TGTGCCAGCAGCCAGGCCGGACAGGCCCGCGCAGATACGCAGTATTTT
>.|TRBV28|TRBJ1-3|TRBD1
CASRGTGSGNTIYF
TGTGCCAGCAGGGGGACAGGCTCTGGAAACACCATATATTTT
>.|TRBV28|TRBJ1-4|.
CASRSEKLFF
TGTGCCAGCAGAAGCGAAAAACTGTTTTTT